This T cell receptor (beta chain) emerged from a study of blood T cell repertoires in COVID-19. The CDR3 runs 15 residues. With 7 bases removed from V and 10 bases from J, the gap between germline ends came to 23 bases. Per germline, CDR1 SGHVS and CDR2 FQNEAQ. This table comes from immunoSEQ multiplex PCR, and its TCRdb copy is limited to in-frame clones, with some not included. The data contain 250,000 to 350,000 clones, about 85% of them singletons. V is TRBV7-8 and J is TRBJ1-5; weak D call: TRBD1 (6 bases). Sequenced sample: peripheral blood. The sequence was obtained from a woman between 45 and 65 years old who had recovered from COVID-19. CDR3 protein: CASNSGGRQGGPQHF. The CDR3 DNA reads TGTGCCAGCAACTCGGGGGGCAGACAAGGTGGCCCCCAGCATTTT.